Listed here is a single T cell receptor beta chain. Individuals aged about 18 to 89 years were recruited from about two dozen US areas. Participants were placed into cohorts based on the clinical history they reported. The CDR3 covers 17 residues. Trimming stripped 2 bases from V and 1 base from J, with 15 bases between. Looked up from germline, CDR1 is MNHNS and CDR2 is SASEGT. The data were obtained in a study of blood T cell repertoires in COVID-19. Per the original methods: Amplifying reference gene primers gave estimates of nucleated cell counts. The repertoire was sequenced with immunoSEQ multiplex PCR; TCRdb's copy has only in-frame clones and lacks some. V, J and clone size were drawn from that table, and D and trimming were deduced from the DNA. The sample has around 450,000 clones, 75% to 90% seen once.

This receptor was taken from a woman under 30 who had recovered from COVID-19. The material sequenced was PBMCs or T cells enriched from blood (not recorded which). The rearrangement joins TRBV6-1 to TRBJ2-4, with a tentative D call TRBD1 (5 bases). The CDR3 coding sequence is TGTGCCAGCAGTGAAAGGCAGGGCGGCTCGGCCAAAAACATTCAGTACTTC. As protein: CASSERQGGSAKNIQYF.